This T cell receptor beta chain derives from a study of cytomegalovirus exposure and HLA in healthy donors (TCRdb year 2017). Describing the broader study: According to a later analysis, one platform produced both the 100 to 150 validation repertoires and the 730 or so repertoires of the first cohort. To predict cytomegalovirus infection status, the study brought together high-throughput TCR immunosequencing, statistical association of individual TCRs with disease status, and machine learning. The study was designed to test whether signatures of past pathogen exposure could be identified by cataloging public T cell receptors. A separate validation cohort of 90 to 150 different subjects was used in addition to the roughly 620-subject first cohort.

This clone was seen once. What antigen it recognizes has not been identified. No base qualities exist here, and no much larger clone lies one base off it. The library was made by the immunoSEQ multiplex PCR assay. In the original analysis: To diagnose cytomegalovirus status from the catalog of TCR beta chain sequences, a statistical classification framework was built. TCRdb holds this immuneACCESS table with in-frame rearrangements only. Some clones are missing; in checked studies, unresolved V genes explain under half, and the rest has no known cause. D and trimming were read from the DNA, whereas the V and J calls and clone size are those reported in that table. The sample table lists fewer than 400,000 clones, about nine tenths of them with a count of one. Clones ranked in the top ten supply about 0.8% of the sample. Based on the germline V gene, the CDR1 and CDR2 sequences are MDHEN and SYDVKM. The CDR3, cysteine through phenylalanine, is 16 amino acids long. Left in the record is the CDR3 DNA by itself, 48 bases read in frame from the first base. From V the trimming removes 8 bases and from J it removes 3 bases, while the gene matches leave 7 bases of the junction unaccounted for.

Donors formed part of the validation cohort, which comprised some 120 subjects and was distinct from the first cohort of several hundred subjects. What the authors observed across the whole study: The classifier was reported to diagnose cytomegalovirus status with high specificity and sensitivity in both the original and validation cohorts. In vitro tests confirmed that a few of the cytomegalovirus-associated TCR beta chains recognize cytomegalovirus antigens. Subsequent analysis determined that TCRs grouped into clusters in the first cohort also showed a tendency toward co-occurrence across the 120 validation repertoires, and approximately 94% of cluster scores exceeded 0. The study listed 164 TCR beta chains as associated with cytomegalovirus. Across donors, most TCR sequences were observed very rarely, whereas some public TCRs were present in many individuals. It was suggested by the authors that the approach could potentially be generalized to other disease states and immunological phenotypes. The validation cohort had no HLA typing available for a later analysis, so co-occurrence within that cohort was assessed over all 130 or so repertoires.

Sequenced sample: PBMCs. This clonotype was obtained from a woman between 18 and 29 years old in good health and CMV-seronegative. The chain was built from TRBV28 and TRBJ2-1; TRBD2 aligns with 13 central bases. The bases are TGTGCCAGCCCCCCGGGACTAGCGGGGAACTACAATGAGCAGTTCTTC. Its amino acids are CASPPGLAGNYNEQFF.